The 31 T cell receptor beta chains below were found in one sample sequenced in a study of cytotoxic CD8 clonotypes in ibrutinib-treated CLL. The method was immunoSEQ multiplex PCR; TCRdb's version includes in-frame clones alone and lacks a portion of them. The table includes 25,000 to 35,000 clones, 65% to 90% detected once. Source: PBMCs, taken after 24 months of ibrutinib treatment. The receptors here all came from a human donor with chronic lymphocytic leukemia.

This sequence joins TRBV9 and TRBJ1-3, with a possible D match to TRBD1 (5 bases). Germline CDR1 reads SGDLS; CDR2 reads YYNGEE. Trimming cost V 4 bases and J 1 base, with 15 bases left between them. The CDR3 consists of 16 residues. The CDR3 nucleotides read TGTGCCAGCAGCCCCCCAGGGACCGCGTCTGGAAACACCATATATTTT. It yields the protein CASSPPGTASGNTIYF.

V is TRBV28 and J is TRBJ1-6; D unresolved. V was clipped by 7 bases and J by 5 bases, with 18 bases between them. Germline CDR1 reads MDHEN; CDR2 reads SYDVKM. The CDR3 loop spans 16 amino acids. The CDR3 DNA sequence: TGTGCCAGCATCCTCGCCGGGTCTAAGGATAATTCACCCCTCCACTTT. This codes for CASILAGSKDNSPLHF.

The rearrangement uses TRBV18 and TRBJ1-4; no firm D call. Trimming stripped 3 bases from V and 4 bases from J, with 12 bases between. CDR1 is KGHSH and CDR2 is LQKENI in the germline V gene. The CDR3 is 15 amino acids. This CDR3 is CASSPNPADNEKLFF. For the CDR3, the DNA is TGTGCCAGCTCACCTAACCCTGCGGATAATGAAAAACTGTTTTTT.

The genes are TRBV5-1 and TRBJ1-1, with a possible D match to TRBD1 (5 bases). The germline V and J ends were trimmed by 4 bases and 1 base, with 11 bases remaining between them. The CDR3 spans 14 residues. Germline V gene sequence: CDR1 SGHRS, CDR2 YFSETQ. The CDR3 region is CASSIGTPNTEAFF. CDR3 nucleotide sequence: TGCGCCAGCAGCATTGGGACCCCGAACACTGAAGCTTTCTTT.

This sequence joins TRBV12-5 and TRBJ2-5; unclear D gene. From germline, CDR1 is LGHNT and CDR2 FRNRAP. V lost 5 bases and J 5 bases, leaving 15 bases between the germline ends. This CDR3 has 14 residues. In DNA form, the CDR3 reads TGTGCTAGTGGTAACCCTCAGGTAGAGGAGACCCAGTACTTC. Amino acid sequence: CASGNPQVEETQYF. The full variable domain, with the rest looked up from reference TRBV12-5 and TRBJ2-5, is DARVTQTPRHKVTEMGQEVTMRCQPILGHNTVFWYRQTMMQGLELLAYFRNRAPLDDSGMPKDRFSAEMPDATLATLKIQPSEPRDSAVYFCASGNPQVEETQYFGPGTRLLVL.

This clone was counted once. CDR3 DNA sequence: TGTGCCAGCAGTTCGAGGGACAGAGGGTTTTATTATGGCTACACCTTC. Amino acid sequence: CASSSRDRGFYYGYTF. V gene TRBV28 combines with J gene TRBJ1-2, with 7 bases fitting TRBD1. The V gene's germline CDR1 is MDHEN and CDR2 SYDVKM. The ends lost 4 bases at V and 5 bases at J; junction bases unmatched: 13. This CDR3 spans 16 amino acids.

This clone has a single count. This chain uses TRBV11-2 with TRBJ2-5; D is ambiguous. V was cut by 5 bases and J by 1 base, with 11 bases left in between. This CDR3 has 14 amino acids. Germline V gives CDR1 SGHAT, CDR2 FQNNGV. The CDR3 sequence is CASSSALSQETQYF. CDR3 in DNA: TGTGCCAGCAGCAGTGCACTCTCCCAAGAGACCCAGTACTTC.

The chain is built from TRBV19 and TRBJ2-1, with TRBD2 identical over 11 bases. This CDR3 is built from 16 residues. Per the germline V gene, CDR1 is LNHDA and CDR2 is SQIVND (reference sequence). The trim removed 7 bases at V and 4 bases at J, leaving 9 bases unmatched. CDR3 sequence reads: CASNPTSGGPYNEQFF. In DNA, the CDR3 is TGTGCCAGTAACCCAACTAGCGGGGGCCCTTACAATGAGCAGTTCTTC.

The chain combines TRBV4-2 with TRBJ2-4; 7 bases are shared with TRBD1. The CDR3 has 17 residues. J was trimmed by 0 bases and V by 4 bases; bases with no gene match: 9. Looked up from germline, CDR1 is LGHNA and CDR2 is YNFKEQ. CDR3 bases: TGTGCCAGCAGCCCGCCGGACAGGCCTTTAGCCAAAAACATTCAGTACTTC. Translation gives CASSPPDRPLAKNIQYF.

This chain joins TRBV5-1 and TRBJ1-3; TRBD1 aligns across 7 bases. CDR3 length: 15 amino acids. Germline CDR1 reads SGHRS; CDR2 reads YFSETQ. Trimming at V came to 0 bases and at J to 4 bases, leaving 4 bases not matched to a gene. CDR3 sequence: CASSLEGGAGNTIYF. DNA for the CDR3: TGCGCCAGCAGCTTGGAAGGGGGCGCAGGAAACACCATATATTTT.

This chain connects TRBV18 to TRBJ2-7, with D tentatively TRBD1 or TRBD2 (5 bases each). Per the germline V gene, CDR1 is KGHSH and CDR2 is LQKENI. The CDR3 length is 15 residues. Trimming pared 4 bases from V and 2 bases from J, leaving 15 bases between. The CDR3, as DNA: TGTGCCAGCTCACTAGGACAAGTCGGGACCTACGAGCAGTACTTC. This codes for CASSLGQVGTYEQYF.

The sample holds a few counts of this clone. The genes are TRBV27 and TRBJ1-1; TRBD1 is a possible D gene (5 bases). CDR1 MNHEY and CDR2 SMNVEV come from the germline V gene (reference sequence). The CDR3 covers 15 residues. The V gene lost 5 bases and the J gene lost 4 bases, with 17 bases spanning the gap. This CDR3 is CASSTRDPLLTEAFF. CDR3 sequence (DNA): TGTGCCAGCAGTACACGGGACCCTCTCCTCACTGAAGCTTTCTTT.

J is TRBJ2-1 and V is TRBV4-2; D gene unclear. The V gene lost 0 bases and the J gene lost 9 bases, with 12 bases spanning the gap. This CDR3 contains 14 residues. Germline values: CDR1 LGHNA, CDR2 YNFKEQ. The CDR3 loop is CASSQDIEAREQFF. In DNA form, the CDR3 reads TGTGCCAGCAGCCAAGATATTGAGGCACGTGAGCAGTTCTTC.

V and J are TRBV4-1 and TRBJ2-1; 9 nucleotides align to TRBD1. Germline V gene data show CDR1 as MGHRA and CDR2 as YSYEKL. The CDR3 loop spans 15 amino acids. J was trimmed by 2 bases and V by 6 bases; bases with no gene match: 5. This CDR3 is CASRRGTGPYNEQFF. The CDR3 DNA is TGCGCCAGCAGGAGAGGGACAGGGCCCTACAATGAGCAGTTCTTC.

This clone was detected only a few times. The chain uses TRBV30 and TRBJ2-5, with D tentatively TRBD1 (5 bases). Germline assignment: CDR1 GTSNPN and CDR2 SVGIG (reference sequence). The germline V and J ends were trimmed by 0 bases and 8 bases, with 19 bases remaining between them. The CDR3 contains 15 residues. The CDR3 sequence: CAWSVQVPHQGTQYF. The CDR3 DNA sequence: TGTGCCTGGAGTGTACAGGTCCCCCACCAAGGAACCCAGTACTTC.

The chain recombines TRBV25-1 with TRBJ1-3; D might be TRBD1 (5 bases). CDR1 and CDR2 from the germline V gene are MGHDK and SYGVNS. With 2 bases removed from V and 3 bases from J, the gap between germline ends came to 11 bases. The length of the CDR3 is 15 residues. CDR3: CASSESKGHGNTIYF. CDR3 nucleotides: TGTGCCAGCAGTGAAAGCAAGGGGCATGGAAACACCATATATTTT.

This sequence joins TRBV7-8 and TRBJ1-2, with 9 bases matching TRBD1. Trimming removed 5 bases from V and 4 bases from J; junction bases left unmatched: 8. This CDR3 contains 15 residues. In germline, CDR1 is SGHVS, CDR2 FQNEAQ. The CDR3 sequence: CASSRGQGRGYGYTF. DNA for the CDR3: TGTGCCAGCAGCCGAGGACAGGGGCGCGGCTATGGCTACACCTTC.

The V gene is TRBV6-1, the J gene TRBJ1-5, with D unclear. Trimming stripped 2 bases from V and 1 base from J, with 12 bases between. Germline V gene lookup returns CDR1 MNHNS and CDR2 SASEGT. This CDR3 comprises 16 residues. The CDR3 sequence: CASSESHGESNQPQHF. The CDR3 bases are TGTGCCAGCAGTGAATCGCACGGTGAAAGCAATCAGCCCCAGCATTTT.

The chain recombines TRBV7-6 with TRBJ1-4; D may be TRBD1 (6 bases). CDR1 and CDR2 from the germline V gene are SGHVS and FNYEAQ. Trimming shortened V by 5 bases and J by 5 bases, and 12 bases separated the two germline ends. CDR3 size: 14 residues. CDR3 in amino acids: CASSLRGPNEKLFF. CDR3 bases: TGTGCCAGCAGCCTCAGGGGTCCGAATGAAAAACTGTTTTTT.

The J gene is TRBJ2-5, the V gene TRBV5-4; no definite D call. V lost 4 bases and J lost 5, with 12 bases in between. The V gene's germline CDR1 is SGHNT and CDR2 YYREEE (reference sequence). There are 13 residues in the CDR3. CDR3 DNA sequence: TGTGCCAGCAGCCCATTGGGTTGGGAGACCCAGTACTTC. Protein sequence: CASSPLGWETQYF. Complete variable domain (other parts from reference TRBV5-4 and TRBJ2-5): ETGVTQSPTHLIKTRGQQVTLRCSSQSGHNTVSWYQQALGQGPQFIFQYYREEENGRGNFPPRFSGLQFPNYSSELNVNALELDDSALYLCASSPLGWETQYFGPGTRLLVL.

This chain links TRBV5-1 with TRBJ2-5; D may be TRBD2 (5 bases). CDR1 SGHRS and CDR2 YFSETQ come from the germline V gene. V gave up 3 bases and J gave up 5 bases, with 17 bases separating them. This CDR3 comprises 15 residues. CDR3 bases: TGCGCCAGCAGCTCGACCGGGGTGCCGAGCGAGACCCAGTACTTC. This translates into CASSSTGVPSETQYF.

The chain uses TRBV11-1 and TRBJ2-2; D is perhaps TRBD1 or TRBD2 (6 bases each). Germline V gene lookup returns CDR1 SGHAT and CDR2 FQDESV (reference sequence). This CDR3 has 15 residues. Trimming stripped 5 bases from V and 6 bases from J, with 16 bases between. The CDR3 loop is CASSNPRGVAGELFF. The CDR3 region has the DNA TGTGCCAGCAGCAACCCGAGGGGGGTGGCCGGGGAGCTGTTTTTT.

The chain links TRBV15 to TRBJ2-6; 7 nucleotides match TRBD1. V lost 0 bases, J lost 0 bases, and 8 bases stayed unmatched. In germline, CDR1 is LNHNV, CDR2 YYDKDF (reference sequence). There are 19 residues in the CDR3. Written as DNA, the CDR3 is TGTGCCACCAGCAGAGATCTAGTATCAGGGGGCTCTGGGGCCAACGTCCTGACTTTC. Its translation: CATSRDLVSGGSGANVLTF.

V is TRBV5-1 and J is TRBJ2-3; TRBD2 might be the D (6 bases). The CDR3 consists of 14 residues. Deletions cut 0 bases from V and 4 bases from J, with 9 bases between. In germline, CDR1 is SGHRS, CDR2 YFSETQ. In DNA form, the CDR3 reads TGCGCCAGCAGCTTGGCCGGAGGGGCAGATACGCAGTATTTT. This encodes CASSLAGGADTQYF.

The rearrangement links TRBV5-6 to TRBJ1-1; no reliable D call. CDR1 SGHDT and CDR2 YYEEEE come from the germline V gene. This CDR3 is 15 amino acids long. Trimming took 4 bases from V and 4 from J, leaving 17 bases between them. CDR3 sequence reads: CASSTPTRLVTEAFF. As DNA, the CDR3 is TGTGCCAGCAGCACGCCGACCCGATTGGTCACTGAAGCTTTCTTT. Based on the CDR3 plus reference TRBV5-6 and TRBJ1-1, the full variable domain is DAGVTQSPTHLIKTRGQQVTLRCSPKSGHDTVSWYQQALGQGPQFIFQYYEEEERQRGNFPDRFSGHQFPNYSSELNVNALLLGDSALYLCASSTPTRLVTEAFFGQGTRLTVV.

This chain links TRBV12-5 with TRBJ2-1, with D perhaps TRBD2 (6 bases). Germline V CDR1 and CDR2: LGHNT, FRNRAP. The CDR3 extends over 13 amino acids. The germline V and J ends were trimmed by 3 bases and 9 bases, with 12 bases remaining between them. The CDR3 DNA is TGTGCTAGTGGTTTTGGCGTGGGGGGTGAGCAGTTCTTC. Protein: CASGFGVGGEQFF.

The V call is TRBV7-2, the J call TRBJ1-5; D perhaps matches TRBD1 (6 bases). The germline V gene encodes CDR1 SGHTA and CDR2 FQGNSA. The CDR3 runs to 13 residues. The germline V and J ends were trimmed by 7 bases and 3 bases, with 10 bases remaining between them. The CDR3 reads CASTWTVNQPQHF. In DNA, the CDR3 is TGTGCCAGCACCTGGACAGTCAATCAGCCCCAGCATTTT.

In its sample, this clone was seen a few times. V usage is TRBV5-1 and J usage is TRBJ2-3; 10 positions agree with TRBD2. Per germline, CDR1 SGHRS and CDR2 YFSETQ. This CDR3 is built from 14 residues. With V trimmed by 7 bases and J by 2 bases, 4 bases remained unmatched. The CDR3 DNA reads as TGCGCCAGCGGTAGCGGGGGGCCCACAGATACGCAGTATTTT. The encoded protein is CASGSGGPTDTQYF. The full variable domain, completed using reference TRBV5-1 and TRBJ2-3, is KAGVTQTPRYLIKTRGQQVTLSCSPISGHRSVSWYQQTPGQGLQFLFEYFSETQRNKGNFPGRFSGRQFSNSRSEMNVSTLELGDSALYLCASGSGGPTDTQYFGPGTRLTVL.

The chain has TRBV6-6 and TRBJ2-3; D gene uncertain. This CDR3 comprises 15 residues. Germline lookup yields CDR1 MNHNY and CDR2 SVGAGI (reference sequence). The V and J ends lost 0 bases and 1 base respectively, with 8 bases between them. CDR3 sequence (DNA): TGTGCCAGCAGTTACTCGAGGCAGGGCACAGATACGCAGTATTTT. Protein: CASSYSRQGTDTQYF.

The chain joins TRBV11-2 to TRBJ1-1; 9 nucleotides agree with TRBD1. This CDR3 has 13 residues. Germline-derived CDR1 and CDR2 are SGHAT and FQNNGV. Trimming took 5 bases from V and 8 from J; bases not matched to a gene: 6. In DNA form, the CDR3 reads TGTGCCAGCAGCCCTCGGACAGGGGCAGAAGCTTTCTTT. Protein product: CASSPRTGAEAFF.

The chain is built from TRBV5-1 and TRBJ1-4; D is unresolved. The CDR3 runs to 16 residues. V shed 0 bases and J shed 4 bases, with 13 bases lying between them. Germline CDR1 and CDR2: SGHRS and YFSETQ. CDR3 nucleotides: TGCGCCAGCAGCTTGGCGCTTGGAGTGAATAATGAAAAACTGTTTTTT. Translating it yields CASSLALGVNNEKLFF.